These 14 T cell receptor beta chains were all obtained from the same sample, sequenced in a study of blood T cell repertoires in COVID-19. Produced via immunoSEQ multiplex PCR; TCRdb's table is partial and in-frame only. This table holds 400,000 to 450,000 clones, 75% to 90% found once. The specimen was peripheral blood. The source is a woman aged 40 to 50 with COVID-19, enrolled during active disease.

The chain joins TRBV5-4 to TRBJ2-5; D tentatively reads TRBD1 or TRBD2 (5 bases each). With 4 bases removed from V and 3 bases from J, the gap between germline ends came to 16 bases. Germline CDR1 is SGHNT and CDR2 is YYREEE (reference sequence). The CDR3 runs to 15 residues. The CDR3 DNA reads TGTGCCAGCAGCCTGGGGACGGCCGGGGAAGAGACCCAGTACTTC. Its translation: CASSLGTAGEETQYF.

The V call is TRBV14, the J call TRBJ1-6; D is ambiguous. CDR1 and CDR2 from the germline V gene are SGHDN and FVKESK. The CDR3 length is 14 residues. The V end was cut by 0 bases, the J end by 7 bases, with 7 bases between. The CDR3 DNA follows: TGTGCCAGCAGCCAAGATTATGCGAATTCACCCCTCCACTTT. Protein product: CASSQDYANSPLHF.

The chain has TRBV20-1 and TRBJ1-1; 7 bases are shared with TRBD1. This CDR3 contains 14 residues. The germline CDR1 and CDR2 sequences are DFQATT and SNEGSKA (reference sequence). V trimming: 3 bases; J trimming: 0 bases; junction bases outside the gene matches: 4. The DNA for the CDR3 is TGCAGTGCTAGTCGGCAGGGGGTGAACACTGAAGCTTTCTTT. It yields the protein CSASRQGVNTEAFF.

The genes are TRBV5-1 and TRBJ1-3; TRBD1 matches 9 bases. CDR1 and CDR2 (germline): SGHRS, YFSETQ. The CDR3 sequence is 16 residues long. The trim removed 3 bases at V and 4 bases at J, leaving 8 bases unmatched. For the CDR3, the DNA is TGCGCCAGCAGCTCTGGGGGGACAGGGTCCGGAAACACCATATATTTT. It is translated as CASSSGGTGSGNTIYF. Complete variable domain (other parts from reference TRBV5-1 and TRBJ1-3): KAGVTQTPRYLIKTRGQQVTLSCSPISGHRSVSWYQQTPGQGLQFLFEYFSETQRNKGNFPGRFSGRQFSNSRSEMNVSTLELGDSALYLCASSSGGTGSGNTIYFGEGSWLTVV.

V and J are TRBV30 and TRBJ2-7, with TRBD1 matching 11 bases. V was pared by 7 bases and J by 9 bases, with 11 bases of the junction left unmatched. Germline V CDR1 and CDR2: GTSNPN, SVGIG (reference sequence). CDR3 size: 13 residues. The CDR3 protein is CAFQGDRGVRQYF. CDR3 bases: TGTGCCTTTCAGGGGGACAGGGGGGTCAGGCAGTACTTC.

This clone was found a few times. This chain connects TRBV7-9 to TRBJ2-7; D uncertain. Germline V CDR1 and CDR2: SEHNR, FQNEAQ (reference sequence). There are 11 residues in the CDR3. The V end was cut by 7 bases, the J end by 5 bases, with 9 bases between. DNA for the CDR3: TGTGCCAGCAATTCTGGGCACGAGCAGTACTTC. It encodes CASNSGHEQYF.

In DNA, the CDR3 is TGCGCCAGCAGCCATGCACAGGGAATTAGCAATCAGCCCCAGCATTTT. Its translation is CASSHAQGISNQPQHF. This chain links TRBV4-1 with TRBJ1-5; a weak D match, TRBD1 (6 bases). Germline CDR1 and CDR2: MGHRA and YSYEKL. V was pared by 3 bases and J by 0 bases, with 12 bases between. This CDR3 region has 16 residues.

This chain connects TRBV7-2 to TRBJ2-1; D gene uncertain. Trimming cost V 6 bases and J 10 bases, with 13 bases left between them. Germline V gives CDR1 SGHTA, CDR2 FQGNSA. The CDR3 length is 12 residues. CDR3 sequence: CASRSDALEQFF. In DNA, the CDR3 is TGTGCCAGCAGGAGTGATGCACTAGAGCAGTTCTTC.

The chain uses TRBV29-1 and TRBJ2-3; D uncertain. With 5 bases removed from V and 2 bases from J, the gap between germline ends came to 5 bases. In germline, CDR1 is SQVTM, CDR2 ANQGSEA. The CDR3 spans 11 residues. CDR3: CSVIDTDTQYF. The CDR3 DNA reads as TGCAGCGTTATAGACACAGATACGCAGTATTTT.

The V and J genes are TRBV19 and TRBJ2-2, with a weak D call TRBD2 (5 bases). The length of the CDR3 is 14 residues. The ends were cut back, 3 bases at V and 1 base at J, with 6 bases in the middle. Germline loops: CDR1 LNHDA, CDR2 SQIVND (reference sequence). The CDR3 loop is CASSIGVNTGELFF. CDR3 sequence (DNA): TGTGCCAGTAGTATCGGGGTGAACACCGGGGAGCTGTTTTTT.

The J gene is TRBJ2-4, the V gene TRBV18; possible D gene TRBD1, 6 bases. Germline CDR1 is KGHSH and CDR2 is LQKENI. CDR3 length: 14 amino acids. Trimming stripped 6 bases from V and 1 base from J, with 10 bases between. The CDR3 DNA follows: TGTGCCAGCTCGCCCCAGGGGGCCAAAAACATTCAGTACTTC. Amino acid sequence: CASSPQGAKNIQYF.

The CDR3 DNA reads TGCAGTGCCAGAATAGGGACAGGGGTGTACTTC. Protein sequence: CSARIGTGVYF. The rearrangement uses TRBV20-1 and TRBJ2-4, with TRBD1 identical over 10 bases. The CDR3 length is 11 residues. Germline V gives CDR1 DFQATT, CDR2 SNEGSKA (reference sequence). V was clipped by 6 bases and J by 15 bases; unmatched bases: 8.

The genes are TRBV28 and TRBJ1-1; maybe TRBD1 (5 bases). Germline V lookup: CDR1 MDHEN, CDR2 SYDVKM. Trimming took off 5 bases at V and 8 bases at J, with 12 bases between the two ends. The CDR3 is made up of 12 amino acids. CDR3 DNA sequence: TGTGCCAGCAGTGGAGACAGACCCGAAGCTTTCTTT. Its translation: CASSGDRPEAFF.

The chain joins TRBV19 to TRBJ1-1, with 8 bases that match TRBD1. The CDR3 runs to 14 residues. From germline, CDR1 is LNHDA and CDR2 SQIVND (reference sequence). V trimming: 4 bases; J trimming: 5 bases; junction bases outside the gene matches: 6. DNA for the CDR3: TGTGCCAGTAGTAATCAGGGGGCGCGGACTGAAGCTTTCTTT. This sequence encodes CASSNQGARTEAFF.